The 20 T cell receptor beta chains below come from one sample, sequenced in a study of shared clonotypes between healthy human individuals. Measured with immunoSEQ multiplex PCR; TCRdb has only the in-frame clones, and not every one. The table includes about 99,000 clones, around half detected once. Sequencing input: PBMCs. All receptors derive from a middle-aged woman in good health. Some clones in this sample may be carry-over from other donors' samples.

The rearrangement links TRBV7-9 to TRBJ1-4, with D perhaps matching TRBD1 (5 bases). Germline V gene lookup returns CDR1 SEHNR and CDR2 FQNEAQ (reference sequence). V was trimmed by 5 bases and J by 7 bases, leaving 17 bases between them. This CDR3 has 15 amino acids. The CDR3 DNA sequence: TGTGCCAGCAGCCGACCCGGGGGTTTCCGTGAAAAACTGTTTTTT. Protein product: CASSRPGGFREKLFF. Looking up the rest from reference TRBV7-9 and TRBJ1-4 gives the full variable domain: DTGVSQNPRHKITKRGQNVTFRCDPISEHNRLYWYRQTLGQGPEFLTYFQNEAQLEKSRLLSDRFSAERPKGSFSTLEIQRTEQGDSAMYLCASSRPGGFREKLFFGSGTQLSVL.

This chain joins TRBV5-4 and TRBJ2-7; 7 nucleotides agree with TRBD1. The CDR3 consists of 14 residues. Germline-derived CDR1 and CDR2 are SGHNT and YYREEE (reference sequence). J gave up 6 bases and V 4 bases, and 10 bases lay outside the gene matches. CDR3 protein: CASSTGQAPSEQYF. The CDR3 region has the DNA TGTGCCAGCAGCACAGGACAGGCCCCCAGCGAGCAGTACTTC.

The chain uses TRBV29-1 and TRBJ1-5, with a weak D call TRBD1 (6 bases). The CDR3 extends over 13 amino acids. CDR1 is SQVTM and CDR2 is ANQGSEA in the germline V gene. V lost 5 bases, J lost 0 bases, and 8 bases lay in between. The CDR3 region is CSVRDTSNQPQHF. The CDR3 DNA is TGCAGCGTTAGGGACACTAGCAATCAGCCCCAGCATTTT. Using reference TRBV29-1 and TRBJ1-5 for the parts outside the CDR3, the full variable domain is SAVISQKPSRDICQRGTSLTIQCQVDSQVTMMFWYRQQPGQSLTLIATANQGSEATYESGFVIDKFPISRPNLTFSTLTVSNMSPEDSSIYLCSVRDTSNQPQHFGDGTRLSIL.

The table lists this clone with a few counts. This rearrangement joins TRBV7-3 to TRBJ2-2; perhaps TRBD1 as D (6 bases). Trimming took off 0 bases at V and 7 bases at J, with 15 bases between the two ends. The CDR3 covers 16 residues. Germline lookup yields CDR1 SGHTA and CDR2 FQGTGA. As DNA, the CDR3 is TGTGCCAGCAGCTTAACTGCTGTCGCCAGGGGCGGGGAGCTGTTTTTT. Translating gives CASSLTAVARGGELFF.

The table lists this clone with a few counts. This rearrangement joins TRBV29-1 to TRBJ2-3, with D unresolved. From germline, CDR1 is SQVTM and CDR2 ANQGSEA. V was trimmed by 3 bases and J by 0 bases, leaving 4 bases between them. The CDR3 has 12 amino acids. The CDR3 region is CSVDTSTDTQYF. CDR3 coding DNA: TGCAGCGTTGACACTAGCACAGATACGCAGTATTTT.

This clone has a single count. The V gene is TRBV28, the J gene TRBJ2-1, with 7 bases identical to TRBD1. Germline-derived CDR1 and CDR2 are MDHEN and SYDVKM. J gave up 4 bases and V 6 bases, and 15 bases lay outside the gene matches. CDR3 length: 17 residues. CDR3 region: CASRSSRGGQVYNEQFF. The CDR3 DNA follows: TGTGCCAGCAGGTCATCCCGCGGAGGACAGGTATACAATGAGCAGTTCTTC. Complete variable domain (other parts from reference TRBV28 and TRBJ2-1): DVKVTQSSRYLVKRTGEKVFLECVQDMDHENMFWYRQDPGLGLRLIYFSYDVKMKEKGDIPEGYSVSREKKERFSLILESASTNQTSMYLCASRSSRGGQVYNEQFFGPGTRLTVL.

This clone appeared a few times. The CDR3 sequence is CASSLVKYGQHRSNTIYF. In DNA form, the CDR3 reads TGTGCCAGCAGCTTAGTGAAGTACGGACAACATCGCTCAAACACCATATATTTT. This chain uses TRBV7-9 with TRBJ1-3; possible D gene TRBD1, 5 bases. This CDR3 region has 18 residues. The germline V gene has CDR1 SEHNR and CDR2 FQNEAQ (reference sequence). V lost 1 base, J lost 6 bases, and 22 bases lay in between.

The table lists this clone with many counts. Distinct nucleotide sequences in the sample also encode this CDR3. This chain connects TRBV5-1 to TRBJ2-7; 10 bases agree with TRBD2. The length of the CDR3 is 14 residues. Trimming removed 0 bases from V and 9 bases from J; junction bases left unmatched: 6. Germline CDR1 is SGHRS and CDR2 is YFSETQ. The CDR3 nucleotides are TGCGCCAGCAGCTTGGAACCAGCGGGAGGGGGGCAGTACTTC. Its translation is CASSLEPAGGGQYF.

This sequence joins TRBV18 and TRBJ1-1, with unresolved D. The length of the CDR3 is 13 residues. CDR1 is KGHSH and CDR2 is LQKENI in the germline V gene. Between the trimmed V and J ends, which lost 1 base and 1 base, there was a span of 4 bases. The DNA for the CDR3 is TGTGCCAGCTCACCACAGGGGAACACTGAAGCTTTCTTT. Translation gives CASSPQGNTEAFF.

In the case of this clone: The same CDR3 also results from other DNA sequences found in this sample. This sequence joins TRBV5-1 and TRBJ2-5; 11 nucleotides match TRBD2. The J call is uncertain, as TRBJ2-7 better fits the DNA end. CDR1 is SGHRS, CDR2 YFSETQ, per germline. This CDR3 is 16 amino acids long. CDR3 nucleotides: TGCGCCAGCAGCCCCGGACTAGCGGGCGTCGCCTACGAGCAGTACTTC. This gives the protein CASSPGLAGVAYEQYF.

This clone was found a few times. The chain recombines TRBV29-1 with TRBJ1-2, with D possibly TRBD1 on 5 matching bases. Germline CDR1 SQVTM, CDR2 ANQGSEA. Trimming cost V 1 base and J 2 bases, with 11 bases left between them. The CDR3 runs 14 residues. The CDR3 bases are TGCAGCGTTGAAGGCGTAGGGACGAACTATGGCTACACCTTC. This encodes CSVEGVGTNYGYTF.

Only a few counts were recorded for this clone. The rearrangement links TRBV5-1 to TRBJ2-6; 8 bases line up with TRBD2. CDR1 SGHRS and CDR2 YFSETQ come from the germline V gene. Losses at the gene ends were 4 bases for V and 0 bases for J; bases not matched to a gene: 27. The length of the CDR3 is 24 residues. For the CDR3, the DNA is TGCGCCAGCAGCCCGGAAGGGGCGGGAGGAGACTTAATTAGGGTGAGCTCTGGGGCCAACGTCCTGACTTTC. It encodes CASSPEGAGGDLIRVSSGANVLTF. Complete variable domain (other parts from reference TRBV5-1 and TRBJ2-6): KAGVTQTPRYLIKTRGQQVTLSCSPISGHRSVSWYQQTPGQGLQFLFEYFSETQRNKGNFPGRFSGRQFSNSRSEMNVSTLELGDSALYLCASSPEGAGGDLIRVSSGANVLTFGAGSRLTVL.

There are a few counts of this clone. The chain links TRBV6-4 to TRBJ2-6; a possible D gene is TRBD1 (7 bases). The CDR3 has 16 amino acids. Trimming removed 6 bases from V and 0 bases from J, with 12 bases in between. From germline, CDR1 is MRHNA and CDR2 SNTAGT. CDR3 amino acids: CASSPGGSSGANVLTF. The CDR3 DNA is TGTGCCAGCAGCCCAGGGGGGAGCTCTGGGGCCAACGTCCTGACTTTC.

In its sample, this clone was seen many times. The chain employs TRBV28 and TRBJ1-1, with a possible D match to TRBD1 (5 bases). The CDR3 loop spans 15 amino acids. Germline V gene data show CDR1 as MDHEN and CDR2 as SYDVKM. V was cut by 4 bases and J by 0 bases, with 12 bases left in between. The CDR3 loop reads CASSWQGAMNTEAFF. The CDR3 DNA reads as TGTGCCAGCAGTTGGCAGGGCGCCATGAACACTGAAGCTTTCTTT.

The J gene is TRBJ2-7, the V gene TRBV7-9; 10 nucleotides line up with TRBD2. CDR3 length equals 14 residues. Trimming removed 5 bases from V and 2 bases from J; junction bases left unmatched: 3. CDR1 is SEHNR and CDR2 is FQNEAQ in the germline V gene (reference sequence). The CDR3 region is CASSAGLAAYEQYF. CDR3 sequence (DNA): TGTGCCAGCAGCGCCGGACTAGCGGCCTACGAGCAGTACTTC.

This clone occurred a few times. This sequence joins TRBV9 and TRBJ2-7; 7 positions agree with TRBD1. This CDR3 spans 13 amino acids. Germline V lookup: CDR1 SGDLS, CDR2 YYNGEE. With V trimmed by 7 bases and J by 1 base, 5 bases remained unmatched. CDR3 nucleotide sequence: TGTGCCAGCGGGGGACAGAGTTCCTACGAGCAGTACTTC. This codes for CASGGQSSYEQYF.

This clone has ten or more counts. One end of the junction fails to match germline, which may point to a read error. The genes are TRBV20-1 and TRBJ1-2, with D perhaps matching TRBD1 (6 bases). Germline values: CDR1 DFQATT, CDR2 SNEGSKA (reference sequence). This CDR3 contains 11 residues. CDR3 sequence: CSAGPPGGYAF. The DNA of the CDR3 is TGCAGTGCCGGACCACCCGGGGGCTACGCCTTC.

This clone showed up many times. The chain uses TRBV6-5 and TRBJ2-1, with TRBD2 identical over 11 bases. There are 13 residues in the CDR3. Germline CDR1 MNHEY, CDR2 SVGAGI. J gave up 5 bases and V 9 bases, and 3 bases lay outside the gene matches. The CDR3 loop is CASSGRAHNEQFF. DNA for the CDR3: TGTGCCAGTAGCGGGAGGGCCCACAATGAGCAGTTCTTC.

This clone occurred a few times. The chain's CDR3 is CASSLDGQGNNEQFF. The CDR3 nucleotides read TGCGCCAGCAGCTTGGACGGACAGGGTAACAATGAGCAGTTCTTC. The rearrangement joins TRBV5-1 to TRBJ2-1, with TRBD1 matching 8 bases. The V gene's germline CDR1 is SGHRS and CDR2 YFSETQ. V was clipped by 0 bases and J by 5 bases; unmatched bases: 4. This CDR3 contains 15 residues.

The chain combines TRBV6-4 with TRBJ2-1, with a tentative D call TRBD1 (6 bases). The germline V and J ends were trimmed by 4 bases and 8 bases, with 15 bases remaining between them. The CDR3 consists of 14 residues. Germline CDR1 and CDR2: MRHNA and SNTAGT. The chain's CDR3 is CASSGGLAGDEQFF. DNA of the CDR3: TGTGCCAGCAGTGGGGGGCTAGCTGGGGATGAGCAGTTCTTC.